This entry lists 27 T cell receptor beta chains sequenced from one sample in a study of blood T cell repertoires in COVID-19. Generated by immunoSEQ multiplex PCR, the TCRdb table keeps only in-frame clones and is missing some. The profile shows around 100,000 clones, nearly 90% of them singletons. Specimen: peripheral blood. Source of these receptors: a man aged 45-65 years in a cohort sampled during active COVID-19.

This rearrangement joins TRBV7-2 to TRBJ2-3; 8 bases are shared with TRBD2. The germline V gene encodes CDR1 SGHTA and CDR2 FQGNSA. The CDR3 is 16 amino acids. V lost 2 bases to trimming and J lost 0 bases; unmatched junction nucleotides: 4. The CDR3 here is CASSLSAGASTDTQYF. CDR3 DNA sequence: TGTGCCAGCAGCTTATCAGCGGGGGCAAGCACAGATACGCAGTATTTT.

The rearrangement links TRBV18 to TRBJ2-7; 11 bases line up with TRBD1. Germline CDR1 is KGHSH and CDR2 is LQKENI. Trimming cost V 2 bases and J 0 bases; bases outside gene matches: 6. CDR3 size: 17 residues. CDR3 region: CASSPGTGGKSSYEQYF. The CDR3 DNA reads TGTGCCAGCTCACCAGGGACAGGGGGAAAGAGCTCCTACGAGCAGTACTTC.

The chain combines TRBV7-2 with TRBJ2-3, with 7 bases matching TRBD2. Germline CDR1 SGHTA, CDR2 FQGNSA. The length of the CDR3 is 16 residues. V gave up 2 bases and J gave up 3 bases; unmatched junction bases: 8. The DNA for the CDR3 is TGTGCCAGCAGCTTACGTCGCGGGGGTAAGACAGATACGCAGTATTTT. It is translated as CASSLRRGGKTDTQYF.

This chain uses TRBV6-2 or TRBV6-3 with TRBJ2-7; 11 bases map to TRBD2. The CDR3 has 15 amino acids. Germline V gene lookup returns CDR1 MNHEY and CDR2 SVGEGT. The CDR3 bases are TGTGCCAGCAGTACCCATAGCGGGGGGGCCAAGACATTCCACGTC. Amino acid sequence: CASSTHSGGAKTFHV.

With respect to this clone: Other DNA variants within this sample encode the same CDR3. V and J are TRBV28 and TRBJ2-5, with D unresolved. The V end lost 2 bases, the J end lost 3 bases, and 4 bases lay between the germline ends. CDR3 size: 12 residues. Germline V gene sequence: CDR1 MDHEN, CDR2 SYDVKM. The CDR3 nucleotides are TGTGCCAGCAGTTTAACGGAAGAGACCCAGTACTTC. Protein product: CASSLTEETQYF. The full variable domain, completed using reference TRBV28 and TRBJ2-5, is DVKVTQSSRYLVKRTGEKVFLECVQDMDHENMFWYRQDPGLGLRLIYFSYDVKMKEKGDIPEGYSVSREKKERFSLILESASTNQTSMYLCASSLTEETQYFGPGTRLLVL.

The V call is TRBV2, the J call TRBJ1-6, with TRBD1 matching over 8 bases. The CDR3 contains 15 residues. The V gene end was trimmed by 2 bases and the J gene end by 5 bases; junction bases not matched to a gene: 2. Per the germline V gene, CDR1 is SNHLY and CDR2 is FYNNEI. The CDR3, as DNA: TGTGCCAGCAGTGAACACAGGGGGAATAATTCACCCCTCCACTTT. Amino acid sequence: CASSEHRGNNSPLHF.

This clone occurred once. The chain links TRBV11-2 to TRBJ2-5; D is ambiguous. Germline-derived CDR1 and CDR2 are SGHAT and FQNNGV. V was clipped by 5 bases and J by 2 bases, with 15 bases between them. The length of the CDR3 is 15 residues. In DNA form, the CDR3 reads TGTGCCAGCAGCCCCTCCCCCTCTAGACAAGAGACCCAGTACTTC. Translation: CASSPSPSRQETQYF.

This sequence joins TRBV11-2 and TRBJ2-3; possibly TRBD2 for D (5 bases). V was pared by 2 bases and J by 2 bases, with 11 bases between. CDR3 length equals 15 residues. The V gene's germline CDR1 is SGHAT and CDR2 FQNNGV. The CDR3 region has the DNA TGTGCCAGCAGCTTAATGGGGAGACCCACAGATACGCAGTATTTT. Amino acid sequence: CASSLMGRPTDTQYF. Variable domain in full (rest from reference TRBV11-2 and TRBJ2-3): EAGVAQSPRYKIIEKRQSVAFWCNPISGHATLYWYQQILGQGPKLLIQFQNNGVVDDSQLPKDRFSAERLKGVDSTLKIQPAKLEDSAVYLCASSLMGRPTDTQYFGPGTRLTVL.

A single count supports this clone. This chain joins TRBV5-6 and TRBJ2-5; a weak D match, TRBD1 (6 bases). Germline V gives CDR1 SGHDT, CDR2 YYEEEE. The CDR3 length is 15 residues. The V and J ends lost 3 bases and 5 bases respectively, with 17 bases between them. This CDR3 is CASSYGRGRRETQYF. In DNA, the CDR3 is TGTGCCAGCAGCTACGGCAGGGGAAGGCGCGAGACCCAGTACTTC.

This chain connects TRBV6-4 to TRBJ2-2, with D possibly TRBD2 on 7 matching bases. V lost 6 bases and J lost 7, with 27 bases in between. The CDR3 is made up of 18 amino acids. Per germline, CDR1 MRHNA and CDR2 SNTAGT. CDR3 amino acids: CASSDILLWGGEGGELFF. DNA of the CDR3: TGTGCCAGCAGCGACATATTACTTTGGGGGGGCGAGGGCGGGGAGCTGTTTTTT.

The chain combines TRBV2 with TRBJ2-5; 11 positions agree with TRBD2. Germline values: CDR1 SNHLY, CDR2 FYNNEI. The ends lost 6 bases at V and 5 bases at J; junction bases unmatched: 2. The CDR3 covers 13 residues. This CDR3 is CASRRTSGETQYF. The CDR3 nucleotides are TGTGCCAGCAGAAGGACTAGCGGGGAGACCCAGTACTTC.

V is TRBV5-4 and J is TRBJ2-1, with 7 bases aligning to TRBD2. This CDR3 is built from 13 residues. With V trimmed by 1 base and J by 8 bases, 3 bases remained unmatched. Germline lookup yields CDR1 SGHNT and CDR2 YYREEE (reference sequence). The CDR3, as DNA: TGTGCCAGCAGCTTGCCGGGGAGGGATGAGCAGTTCTTC. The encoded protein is CASSLPGRDEQFF.

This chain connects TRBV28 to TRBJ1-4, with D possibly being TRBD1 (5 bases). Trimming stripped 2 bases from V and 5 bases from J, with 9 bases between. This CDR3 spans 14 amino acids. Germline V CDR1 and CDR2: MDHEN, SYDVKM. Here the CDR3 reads CASSLQGFNEKLFF. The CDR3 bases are TGTGCCAGCAGTTTACAGGGATTCAATGAAAAACTGTTTTTT.

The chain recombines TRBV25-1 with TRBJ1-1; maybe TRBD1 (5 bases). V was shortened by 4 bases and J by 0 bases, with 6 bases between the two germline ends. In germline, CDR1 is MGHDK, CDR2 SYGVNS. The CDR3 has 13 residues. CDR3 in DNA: TGTGCCAGCAGTGGGACACTGAACACTGAAGCTTTCTTT. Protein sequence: CASSGTLNTEAFF.

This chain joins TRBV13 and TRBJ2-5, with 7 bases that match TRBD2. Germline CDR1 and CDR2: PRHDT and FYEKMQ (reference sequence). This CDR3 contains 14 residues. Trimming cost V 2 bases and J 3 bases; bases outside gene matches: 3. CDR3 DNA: TGTGCCAGCAGCTTAAGCGGGGCTGAAGAGACCCAGTACTTC. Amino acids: CASSLSGAEETQYF.

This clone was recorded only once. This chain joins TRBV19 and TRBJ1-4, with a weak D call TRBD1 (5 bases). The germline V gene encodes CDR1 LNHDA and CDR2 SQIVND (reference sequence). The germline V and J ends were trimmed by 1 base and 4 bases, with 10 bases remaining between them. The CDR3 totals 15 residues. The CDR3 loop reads CASSIGGTFNEKLFF. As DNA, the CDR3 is TGTGCCAGTAGTATAGGCGGGACTTTTAATGAAAAACTGTTTTTT.

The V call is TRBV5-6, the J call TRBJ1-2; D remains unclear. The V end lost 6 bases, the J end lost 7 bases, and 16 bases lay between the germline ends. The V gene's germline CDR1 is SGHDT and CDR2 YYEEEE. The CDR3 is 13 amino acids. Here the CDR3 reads CASKDLYFGGYTF. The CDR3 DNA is TGTGCCAGCAAGGACTTATATTTTGGTGGCTACACCTTC.

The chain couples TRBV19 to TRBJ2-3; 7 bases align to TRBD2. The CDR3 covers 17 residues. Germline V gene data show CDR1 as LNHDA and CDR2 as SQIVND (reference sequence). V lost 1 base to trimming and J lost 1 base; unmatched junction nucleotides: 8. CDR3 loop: CASSIGVGGAGTDTQYF. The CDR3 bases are TGTGCCAGTAGTATAGGTGTGGGAGGGGCCGGCACAGATACGCAGTATTTT.

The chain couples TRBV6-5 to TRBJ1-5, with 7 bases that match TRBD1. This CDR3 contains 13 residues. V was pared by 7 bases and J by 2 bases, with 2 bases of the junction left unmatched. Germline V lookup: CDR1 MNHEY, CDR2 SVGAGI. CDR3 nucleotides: TGTGCCAGCAACGACAGGGGCAATCAGCCCCAGCATTTT. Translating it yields CASNDRGNQPQHF.

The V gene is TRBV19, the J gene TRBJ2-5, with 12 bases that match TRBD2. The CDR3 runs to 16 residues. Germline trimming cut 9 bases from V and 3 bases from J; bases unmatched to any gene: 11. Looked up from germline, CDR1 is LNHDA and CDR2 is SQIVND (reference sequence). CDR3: CARFTSGGPNEETQYF. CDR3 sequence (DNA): TGTGCCAGATTTACTAGCGGGGGGCCTAATGAAGAGACCCAGTACTTC.

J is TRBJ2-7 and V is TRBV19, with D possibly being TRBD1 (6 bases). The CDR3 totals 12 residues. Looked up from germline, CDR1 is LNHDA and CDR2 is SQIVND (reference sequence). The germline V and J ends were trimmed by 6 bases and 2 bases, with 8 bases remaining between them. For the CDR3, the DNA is TGTGCCAGTAGCACAGGGCCCTACGAGCAGTACTTC. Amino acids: CASSTGPYEQYF.

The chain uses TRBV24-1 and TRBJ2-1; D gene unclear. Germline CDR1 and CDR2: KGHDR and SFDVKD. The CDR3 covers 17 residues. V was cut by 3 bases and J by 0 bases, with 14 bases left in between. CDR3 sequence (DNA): TGTGCCACCAGTGATCCAAGCCCCGCTAACTCCTACAATGAGCAGTTCTTC. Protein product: CATSDPSPANSYNEQFF.

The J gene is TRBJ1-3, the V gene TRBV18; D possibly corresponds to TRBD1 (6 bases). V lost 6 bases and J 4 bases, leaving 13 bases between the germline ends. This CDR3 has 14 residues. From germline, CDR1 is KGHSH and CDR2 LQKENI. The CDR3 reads CASSRDNAGNTIYF. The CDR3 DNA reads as TGTGCCAGCTCCCGGGACAACGCGGGAAACACCATATATTTT.

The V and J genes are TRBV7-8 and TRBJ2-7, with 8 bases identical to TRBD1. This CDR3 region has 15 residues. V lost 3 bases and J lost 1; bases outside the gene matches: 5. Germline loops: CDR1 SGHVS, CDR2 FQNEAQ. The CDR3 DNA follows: TGTGCCAGCAGCTTTACGGGGACAGGATCCTACGAGCAGTACTTC. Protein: CASSFTGTGSYEQYF.

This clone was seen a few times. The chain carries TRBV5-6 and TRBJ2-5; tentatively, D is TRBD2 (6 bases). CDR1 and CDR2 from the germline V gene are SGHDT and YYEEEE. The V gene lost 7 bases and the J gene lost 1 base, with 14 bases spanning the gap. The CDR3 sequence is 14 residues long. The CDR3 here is CASGRRKTQETQYF. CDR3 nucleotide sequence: TGTGCCAGCGGGAGGCGGAAGACCCAAGAGACCCAGTACTTC.

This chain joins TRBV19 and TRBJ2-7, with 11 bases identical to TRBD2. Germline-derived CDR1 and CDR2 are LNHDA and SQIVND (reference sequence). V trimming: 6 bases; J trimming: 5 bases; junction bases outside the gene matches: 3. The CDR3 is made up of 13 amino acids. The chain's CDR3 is CASRTSGEDEQYF. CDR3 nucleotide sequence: TGTGCCAGTAGGACTAGCGGGGAGGACGAGCAGTACTTC.

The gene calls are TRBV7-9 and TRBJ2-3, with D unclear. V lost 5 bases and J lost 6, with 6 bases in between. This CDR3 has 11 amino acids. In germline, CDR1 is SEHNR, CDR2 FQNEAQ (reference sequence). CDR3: CASSNSDTQYF. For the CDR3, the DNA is TGTGCCAGCAGCAATAGTGATACGCAGTATTTT.